The clone carrying this T cell receptor beta chain was seen more than once but under ten times. Antigen unknown. It was into CD45RA+ naive and CD45RA-negative memory subsets that the CD4+ cells were split. Trimming took off 4 bases at V and 0 bases at J, with 14 bases between the two ends. Germline V gives CDR1 LGHNA, CDR2 YSLEER. This CDR3 is 16 amino acids long. The sample comes from a study of shared clonotypes between healthy human individuals. Across the study: A donor's plate count was three for CD4 naive and three for CD4 memory; CD8 naive had two and CD8 memory one.

Some clones are missing from TCRdb's copy, which holds only in-frame ones; the method was immunoSEQ multiplex PCR. The data contain about 1 million clones, 60% to 80% of them singletons. Notes on the study in general: With a few donors compared, about 5.2% of naive CD4 clonotypes were shared.

This chain joins TRBV4-3 and TRBJ2-3; D not resolved. The sequence was collected from a man younger than 35 in good health. Input material: memory CD4+ T cells sorted from blood. As to subset: CD45RA-negative fraction. The CDR3 sequence is CASSPGEMSSTDTQYF. For the CDR3, the DNA is TGCGCCAGCAGCCCGGGCGAGATGTCTAGCACAGATACGCAGTATTTT.